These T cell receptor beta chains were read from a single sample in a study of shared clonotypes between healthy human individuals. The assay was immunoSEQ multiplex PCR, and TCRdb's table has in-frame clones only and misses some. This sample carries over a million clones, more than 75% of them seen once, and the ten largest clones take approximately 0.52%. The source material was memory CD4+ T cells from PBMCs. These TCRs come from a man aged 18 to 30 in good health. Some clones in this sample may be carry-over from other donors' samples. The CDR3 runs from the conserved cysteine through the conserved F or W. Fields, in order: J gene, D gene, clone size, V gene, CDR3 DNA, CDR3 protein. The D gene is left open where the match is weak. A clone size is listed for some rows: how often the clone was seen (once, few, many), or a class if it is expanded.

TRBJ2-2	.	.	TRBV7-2	TGTGCCAGCAGCAAGACAGCGAACACCGGGGAGCTGTTTTTT	CASSKTANTGELFF
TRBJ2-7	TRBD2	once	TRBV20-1	TGCAGTGCTAGCCCAGCGGGAGAGCAGTACTTC	CSASPAGEQYF
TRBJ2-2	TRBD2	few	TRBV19	TGTGCCAGTAGTACTAGCGGAAACACCGGGGAGCTGTTTTTT	CASSTSGNTGELFF
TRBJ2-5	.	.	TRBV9	TGTGCCAGCGGAGAGACCCAGTACTTC	CASGETQYF
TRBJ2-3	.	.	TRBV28	TGTGCCAGCAACCGGGACAGCACAGATACGCAGTATTTT	CASNRDSTDTQYF
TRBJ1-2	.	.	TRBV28	TGTGCCAGCAGTCCTGCAGGGGTCTATGGCTACACCTTC	CASSPAGVYGYTF
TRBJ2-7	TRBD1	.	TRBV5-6	TGTGCCAGCAGCTGGGGGACGGGACAGGGTCCCCTCTACGAGCAGTACTTC	CASSWGTGQGPLYEQYF
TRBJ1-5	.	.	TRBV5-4	TGTGCCAGCAGCTTCGACATCTCCCAGCCCCAGCATTTT	CASSFDISQPQHF
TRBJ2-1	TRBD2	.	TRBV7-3	TGTGCCAGCAGTGAGTTAGCGGGAGCCAATGAGCAGTTCTTC	CASSELAGANEQFF
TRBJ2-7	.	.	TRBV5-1	TGCGCCAGCAGCTTGGCCGGGCTTTACTACGAGCAGTACTTC	CASSLAGLYYEQYF
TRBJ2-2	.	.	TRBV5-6	TGTGCCAGCAGCTTGGGGCTACGGAACACCGGGGAGCTGTTTTTT	CASSLGLRNTGELFF
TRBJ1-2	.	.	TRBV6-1	TGTGCCAGCAGTGAAATTGCGGGTTCTGGCTACACCTTC	CASSEIAGSGYTF
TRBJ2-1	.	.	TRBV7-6	TGTGCCAGCAGTTTTAGAAATGAGCAGTTCTTC	CASSFRNEQFF
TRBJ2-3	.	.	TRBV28	TGTGCCAGCAGTTTGAGAGTTCGCACAGATACGCAGTATTTT	CASSLRVRTDTQYF
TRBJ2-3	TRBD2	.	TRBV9	TGTGCCAGCAGCGTAGGTAGCGGGAGTTCCCCGAGCACAGATACGCAGTATTTT	CASSVGSGSSPSTDTQYF
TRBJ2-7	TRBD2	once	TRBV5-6	TGTGCCAGCAGCTTGCTTCTAGCGGGAGCGGGCGAGCAGTACTTC	CASSLLLAGAGEQYF
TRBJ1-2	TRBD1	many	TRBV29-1	TGCAGCGTCGGACAGGGGGCGGATCGGGGCTACACCTTC	CSVGQGADRGYTF
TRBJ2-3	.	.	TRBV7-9	TGTGCCAGCAGCTTCCCACAGGGTGGGGTTCCATCAGATACGCAGTATTTT	CASSFPQGGVPSDTQYF
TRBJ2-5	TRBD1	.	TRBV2	TGTGCCAGCAGTGAATGGACAGGAAAGTGGGGAGAGACCCAGTACTTC	CASSEWTGKWGETQYF
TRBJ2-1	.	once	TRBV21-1	TGTGCCAGCAGCAAACGAATTAATAGCGGAAGCTCCTACAATGAGCAGTTCTTC	CASSKRINSGSSYNEQFF
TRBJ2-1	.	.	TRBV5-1	TGCGCCAGCGGGATAGGAATGATAGGCAATGAGCAGTTCTTC	CASGIGMIGNEQFF
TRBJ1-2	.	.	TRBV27	TGTGCCAGCAAATCTTACGGGGTGGGCTATGGCTACACCTTC	CASKSYGVGYGYTF
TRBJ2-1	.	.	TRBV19	TGTGCCAGTAGTGTGATCTACAATGAGCAGTTCTTC	CASSVIYNEQFF
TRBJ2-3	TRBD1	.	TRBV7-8	TGTGCCAGCAGCGCCCGACAGGGAACCACAGATACGCAGTATTTT	CASSARQGTTDTQYF
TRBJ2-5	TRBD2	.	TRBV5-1	TGCGCCAGCAGCGGGGGAGGGTTCAGGGATGAGACCCAGTACTTC	CASSGGGFRDETQYF
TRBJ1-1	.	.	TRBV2	TGTGCCAGCGGGGGGGCGCCGGCCACTGAAGCTTTCTTT	CASGGAPATEAFF
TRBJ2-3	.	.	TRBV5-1	TGCGCCAGCAGCGGCAGGATCGGGACTAGCACAGATACGCAGTATTTT	CASSGRIGTSTDTQYF
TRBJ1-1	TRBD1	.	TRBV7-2	TGTGCCAGCAGTCGAACGGGACAGGGTTTTCTTGGGCCCTTTGAAGCTTTCTTT	CASSRTGQGFLGPFEAFF
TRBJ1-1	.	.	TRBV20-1	TGCAGTGCTAGAGTAACTGAAGCTTTCTTT	CSARVTEAFF
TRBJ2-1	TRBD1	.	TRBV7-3	TGTGCCAGCAGCCAAACCGGACAGGGGGCAACCTACAATGAGCAGTTCTTC	CASSQTGQGATYNEQFF
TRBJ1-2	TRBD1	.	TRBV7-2	TGTGCCAGCAGCGTGGGACAGGGGGCGGGCTATGGCTACACCTTC	CASSVGQGAGYGYTF
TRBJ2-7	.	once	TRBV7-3	TGTGCCAGCAGCTTATTACCCGGGGGAACCTACGAGCAGTACTTC	CASSLLPGGTYEQYF
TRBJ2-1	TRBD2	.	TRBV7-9	TGTGCCAGCAGCTTAGCGGAAACGGGAGGGCCCAATGAGCAGTTCTTC	CASSLAETGGPNEQFF
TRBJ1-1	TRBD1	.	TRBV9	TGTGCCAGCAGTTTCGCCAAAGACAGGGGAGGGAAAACTGAAGCTTTCTTT	CASSFAKDRGGKTEAFF
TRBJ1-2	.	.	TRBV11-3	TGTGCCAGCTGCCCAGGAAATGGCTACACCTTC	CASCPGNGYTF
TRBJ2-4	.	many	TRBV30	TGTGCCTGGAGCCGTGGGGGGACGGGCATTCAGTACTTC	CAWSRGGTGIQYF
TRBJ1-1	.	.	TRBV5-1	TGCGCCAGCAGCTTGGCTGGGGAGAACACTGAAGCTTTCTTT	CASSLAGENTEAFF